The clone carrying this TCR beta chain was observed a few times. No antigen is known for it. This entry is derived from a study of cytomegalovirus exposure and HLA in healthy donors. About the research overall: Among the 350 to 400 donors who were genotyped, roughly 85% fell in the genetic ancestry cluster that is associated with self-reported Caucasian donors.

60 Vbeta and 13 Jbeta primers were used in PCR. Assay: immunoSEQ multiplex PCR; the TCRdb copy retains only in-frame clones and omits some. This table holds 150,000 to 180,000 clones, approximately 81% found once. Germline V gene lookup returns CDR1 WSHSY and CDR2 SAAADI. V dropped 6 bases and J dropped 1; count of bases not matched to a gene: 6. CDR3 size: 15 residues. Broader study findings: TCR beta V- and J-gene trimming, according to a later analysis, was linked to a missense DCLRE1C variant. Listed as cytomegalovirus-associated were approximately 160 TCR beta chains.

This sequence was found in a man younger than 35 in good health and CMV-seronegative. The chain uses TRBV10-2 and TRBJ1-1, with 9 bases aligning to TRBD1. The material sequenced was PBMCs. CDR3 region: CASSLDRGGNTEAFF. The CDR3 bases are TGCGCCAGCAGCCTGGACAGGGGCGGGAACACTGAAGCTTTCTTT.